The 21 T cell receptor beta chains listed next were all sequenced from one sample in a study of cytomegalovirus exposure and HLA in healthy donors. The study ran its PCR with 60 Vbeta and 13 Jbeta primers. Produced via immunoSEQ multiplex PCR; TCRdb's table is partial and in-frame only. In the table there are about 150,000 clones, approximately 83% of which are singletons. Sequencing was done on a sample of PBMCs. Receptors were obtained from a woman aged 18-30 years in good health and CMV-seronegative.

V is TRBV25-1 and J is TRBJ1-2; TRBD1 might be the D (5 bases). The CDR3 extends over 18 amino acids. The germline V and J ends were trimmed by 9 bases and 4 bases, with 30 bases remaining between them. In germline, CDR1 is MGHDK, CDR2 SYGVNS. The CDR3 loop is CASPIARGTVSFAYGYTF. The CDR3, as DNA: TGTGCCAGTCCGATCGCACGGGGGACGGTAAGTTTTGCCTATGGCTACACCTTC.

Of note for this clone: The sample contains more than one DNA sequence encoding this CDR3. The chain combines TRBV29-1 with TRBJ2-7; 8 bases agree with TRBD2. The V gene end was trimmed by 6 bases and the J gene end by 3 bases; junction bases not matched to a gene: 7. This CDR3 is built from 13 residues. Germline V gives CDR1 SQVTM, CDR2 ANQGSEA. Written as DNA, the CDR3 is TGCAGCGTCGACGGGGGGGAAGGCTACGAGCAGTACTTC. This gives the protein CSVDGGEGYEQYF.

This clone was counted a single time. The V call is TRBV6-6, the J call TRBJ1-1; D might be TRBD1 (5 bases). The germline CDR1 and CDR2 sequences are MNHNY and SVGAGI (reference sequence). The CDR3 extends over 14 amino acids. The V gene lost 0 bases and the J gene lost 1 base, with 6 bases spanning the gap. CDR3 loop: CASSYSGANTEAFF. The CDR3 coding sequence is TGTGCCAGCAGTTACTCTGGGGCGAACACTGAAGCTTTCTTT.

J is TRBJ1-2 and V is TRBV2, with TRBD1 identical over 7 bases. V shed 5 bases, J shed 7 bases, and the junction held 13 bases outside the gene matches. The CDR3 sequence is 15 residues long. Per the germline V gene, CDR1 is SNHLY and CDR2 is FYNNEI. CDR3 sequence reads: CASSWQGETMGGYTF. DNA of the CDR3: TGTGCCAGCAGTTGGCAGGGGGAGACGATGGGTGGCTACACCTTC.

The chain carries TRBV7-9 and TRBJ2-7; the D gene is possibly TRBD1 (6 bases). Trimming removed 7 bases from V and 6 bases from J, with 19 bases in between. Germline-derived CDR1 and CDR2 are SEHNR and FQNEAQ (reference sequence). The CDR3 is made up of 14 amino acids. CDR3 amino acids: CASNPTGPGGEQYF. In nucleotides, the CDR3 is TGTGCCAGCAACCCAACAGGGCCTGGCGGCGAGCAGTACTTC.

This chain links TRBV7-9 with TRBJ1-1; a possible D gene is TRBD1 (5 bases). V was cut by 7 bases and J by 8 bases, with 17 bases left in between. Per germline, CDR1 SEHNR and CDR2 FQNEAQ (reference sequence). The CDR3 consists of 13 residues. The CDR3 loop is CASIPSGAAEAFF. The CDR3 bases are TGTGCCAGCATCCCTAGCGGGGCGGCCGAAGCTTTCTTT.

This clone showed up just once. V usage is TRBV21-1 and J usage is TRBJ2-7; no check of the table's D call, TRBD2, against the DNA was made. TRBV21-1 is deemed a pseudogene. This CDR3 contains 10 residues. This chain's CDR3 is CASSLYEQYF. The CDR3 DNA follows: TGTGCCAGCAGTCTATACGAGCAGTACTTC.

The rearrangement joins TRBV27 to TRBJ2-3; D gene ambiguous. The germline gives CDR1 MNHEY, CDR2 SMNVEV (reference sequence). V was trimmed by 3 bases and J by 1 base, leaving 8 bases between them. The length of the CDR3 is 14 residues. CDR3 loop: CASSLVLGTDTQYF. The DNA for the CDR3 is TGTGCCAGCAGTTTGGTCCTAGGCACAGATACGCAGTATTTT.

The chain employs TRBV5-1 and TRBJ2-2; 7 bases line up with TRBD1. Germline V gives CDR1 SGHRS, CDR2 YFSETQ. This CDR3 contains 16 residues. Trimming removed 5 bases from V and 4 bases from J; junction bases left unmatched: 11. CDR3 sequence: CASRQGGAHSTGELFF. DNA for the CDR3: TGCGCCAGCAGACAAGGGGGCGCCCATAGCACCGGGGAGCTGTTTTTT.

The rearrangement uses TRBV18 and TRBJ1-1; D is possibly TRBD1 (6 bases). The CDR3 totals 13 residues. CDR1 and CDR2 (germline): KGHSH, LQKENI. V was cut by 5 bases and J by 1 base, with 8 bases left in between. CDR3 DNA sequence: TGTGCCAGCTCATCGGGACAGAACACTGAAGCTTTCTTT. Protein product: CASSSGQNTEAFF.

V gene TRBV18 combines with J gene TRBJ2-3, with D maybe TRBD1 (6 bases). This CDR3 is built from 15 residues. Trimming removed 4 bases from V and 5 bases from J, with 16 bases in between. Germline V CDR1 and CDR2: KGHSH, LQKENI. The CDR3 reads CASSRRQPGVDTQYF. The DNA for the CDR3 is TGTGCCAGCTCACGAAGGCAACCAGGGGTAGATACGCAGTATTTT.

The chain carries TRBV28 and TRBJ2-3, with D maybe TRBD1 (6 bases). Trimming stripped 7 bases from V and 6 bases from J, with 20 bases between. The germline V gene encodes CDR1 MDHEN and CDR2 SYDVKM. The CDR3 runs to 15 residues. The CDR3: CASKATGSTRDTQYF. Here the CDR3 DNA reads TGTGCCAGCAAAGCAACAGGGTCCACACGGGATACGCAGTATTTT. The full variable domain, its missing parts supplied by reference TRBV28 and TRBJ2-3, is DVKVTQSSRYLVKRTGEKVFLECVQDMDHENMFWYRQDPGLGLRLIYFSYDVKMKEKGDIPEGYSVSREKKERFSLILESASTNQTSMYLCASKATGSTRDTQYFGPGTRLTVL.

The chain is built from TRBV6-1 and TRBJ2-7; D unclear. Germline-derived CDR1 and CDR2 are MNHNS and SASEGT. Trimming shortened V by 2 bases and J by 8 bases, and 22 bases separated the two germline ends. The CDR3 consists of 16 residues. This CDR3 reads CASSELSGVILLQQYF. CDR3 in DNA: TGTGCCAGCAGTGAATTATCAGGTGTCATTCTGCTCCAGCAGTACTTC.

V is TRBV7-2 and J is TRBJ2-1, with D unclear. This CDR3 has 13 amino acids. V was shortened by 5 bases and J by 11 bases, with 16 bases between the two germline ends. CDR1 and CDR2 from the germline V gene are SGHTA and FQGNSA. As DNA, the CDR3 is TGTGCCAGCAGCGCCACCGTCGTCGGTCAGCAGTTCTTC. It yields the protein CASSATVVGQQFF.

In the case of this clone: Other DNA sequences in this specimen translate into the identical CDR3. The chain combines TRBV7-2 with TRBJ2-7, with TRBD2 matching over 9 bases. Germline lookup yields CDR1 SGHTA and CDR2 FQGNSA. The CDR3 loop spans 18 amino acids. The J segment lost 1 base and the V segment lost 5 bases, leaving 15 bases of the junction unmatched. CDR3 region: CASSRREISGGTSYEQYF. CDR3 bases: TGTGCCAGCAGCCGTCGAGAGATAAGCGGGGGGACTTCCTACGAGCAGTACTTC. Combining the CDR3 with reference TRBV7-2 and TRBJ2-7 gives the whole variable domain GAGVSQSPSNKVTEKGKDVELRCDPISGHTALYWYRQSLGQGLEFLIYFQGNSAPDKSGLPSDRFSAERTGGSVSTLTIQRTQQEDSAVYLCASSRREISGGTSYEQYFGPGTRLTVT.

The chain is built from TRBV25-1 and TRBJ2-5, with a possible D match to TRBD1 (6 bases). V lost 7 bases to trimming and J lost 1 base, with 16 bases between them. Germline values: CDR1 MGHDK, CDR2 SYGVNS. The CDR3 spans 15 residues. CDR3 loop: CASTIVGGSQETQYF. The CDR3 nucleotides are TGTGCCAGCACGATCGTAGGGGGTAGCCAAGAGACCCAGTACTTC.

This chain's CDR3 is CASGGAMNTEAFF. CDR3 coding DNA: TGTGCCAGTGGGGGGGCTATGAACACTGAAGCTTTCTTT. This sequence joins TRBV19 and TRBJ1-1; possible D gene TRBD1, 6 bases. The germline CDR1 and CDR2 sequences are LNHDA and SQIVND (reference sequence). Trimming cost V 8 bases and J 0 bases, with 10 bases left between them. The CDR3 is 13 amino acids.

In its sample, this clone was seen a few times. This rearrangement joins TRBV28 to TRBJ1-6; 8 nucleotides agree with TRBD1. The ends lost 9 bases at V and 7 bases at J; junction bases unmatched: 8. CDR1 MDHEN and CDR2 SYDVKM come from the germline V gene. This CDR3 region has 14 residues. CDR3 DNA: TGTGCCAGTCGGGGGACAGGAGTAAATTCACCCCTCCACTTT. Translated: CASRGTGVNSPLHF.

The genes are TRBV5-1 and TRBJ1-6, with 7 bases aligning to TRBD1. Germline-derived CDR1 and CDR2 are SGHRS and YFSETQ. Unmatched junction bases numbered 7, after V lost 4 bases and J lost 9 bases. This CDR3 has 14 amino acids. The CDR3 spells CASSPDREVSPLHF. The CDR3 nucleotides read TGCGCCAGCAGCCCAGACAGGGAGGTTTCACCCCTCCACTTT.

This clone appeared a few times. The gene calls are TRBV7-9 and TRBJ2-2; TRBD2 aligns across 7 bases. Germline lookup yields CDR1 SEHNR and CDR2 FQNEAQ (reference sequence). The CDR3 extends over 17 amino acids. The junction had 13 bases not matched to a gene; V was cut back by 4 bases and J by 5 bases. The CDR3 reads CASSSAAGVGSTGELFF. The CDR3 DNA reads TGTGCCAGCAGCTCGGCGGCGGGGGTGGGGTCAACCGGGGAGCTGTTTTTT.

The chain is built from TRBV2 and TRBJ1-1; 10 bases agree with TRBD1. The trim removed 11 bases at V and 1 base at J, leaving 1 base unmatched. Germline V CDR1 and CDR2: SNHLY, FYNNEI. The CDR3 consists of 12 residues. The CDR3 DNA is TGTGCCGGACAGGGGGGGAACACTGAAGCTTTCTTT. Translation gives CAGQGGNTEAFF.